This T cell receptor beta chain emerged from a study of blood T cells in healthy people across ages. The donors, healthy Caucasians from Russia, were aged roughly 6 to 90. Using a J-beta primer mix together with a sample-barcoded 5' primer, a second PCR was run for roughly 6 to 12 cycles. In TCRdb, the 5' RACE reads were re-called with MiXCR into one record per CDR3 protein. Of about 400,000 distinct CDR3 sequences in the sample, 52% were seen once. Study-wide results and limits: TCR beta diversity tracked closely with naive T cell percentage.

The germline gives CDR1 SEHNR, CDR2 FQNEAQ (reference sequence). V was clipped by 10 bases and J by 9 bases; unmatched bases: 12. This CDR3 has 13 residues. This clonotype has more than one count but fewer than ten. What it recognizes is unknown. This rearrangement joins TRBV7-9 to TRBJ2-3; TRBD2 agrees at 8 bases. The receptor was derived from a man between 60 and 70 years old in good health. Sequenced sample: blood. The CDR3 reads CATPGLGASTQYF. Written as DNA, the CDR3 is TGTGCCACCCCGGGACTAGGCGCTTCGACGCAGTATTTT.